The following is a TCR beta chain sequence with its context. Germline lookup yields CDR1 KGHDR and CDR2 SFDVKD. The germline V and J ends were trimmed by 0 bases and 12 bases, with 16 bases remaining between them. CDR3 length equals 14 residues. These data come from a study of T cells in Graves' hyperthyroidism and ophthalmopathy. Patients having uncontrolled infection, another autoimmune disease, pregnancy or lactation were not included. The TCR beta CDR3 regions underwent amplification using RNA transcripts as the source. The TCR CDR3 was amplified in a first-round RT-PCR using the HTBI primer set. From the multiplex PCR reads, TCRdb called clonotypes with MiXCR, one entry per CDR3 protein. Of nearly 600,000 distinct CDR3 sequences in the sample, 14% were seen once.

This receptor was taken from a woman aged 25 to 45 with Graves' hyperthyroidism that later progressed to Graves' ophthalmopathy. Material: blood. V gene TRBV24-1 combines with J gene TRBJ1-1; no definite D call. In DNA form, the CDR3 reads TGTGCCACCAGTGATTTGTTCGGGGAGGACGGAACTTTCTTT. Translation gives CATSDLFGEDGTFF.